One sample yielded the 15 T cell receptor beta chains listed below, sequenced in a study of identical twins. From the 5' RACE reads, TCRdb called clonotypes with MiXCR, one entry per CDR3 protein. Among about 890,000 distinct CDR3 sequences listed, approximately 13% were seen once. These data were also reused for a study on yellow fever vaccine responses in identical twins.

Sequencing was carried out using PBMCs. The receptors were sampled from a woman aged 18-30 years in good health.

This clonotype has more than one count but fewer than ten. The chain carries TRBV12-3 or TRBV12-4 and TRBJ2-1; TRBD2 matches 12 bases. The CDR3 loop spans 15 amino acids. The trim removed 2 bases at V and 6 bases at J, leaving 2 bases unmatched. The CDR3 loop reads CASSLQTSGSNEQFF. CDR3 DNA sequence: TGTGCCAGCAGTTTACAGACTAGCGGGAGCAATGAGCAGTTCTTC.

This chain uses TRBV21-1 with TRBJ1-1. TRBV21-1 is noted as a pseudogene. CDR3 size: 17 residues. CDR3 sequence: CASSKGRPYRWGTEAFF. The CDR3, as DNA: TGTGCCAGCAGCAAGGGTAGACCATATAGGTGGGGCACTGAAGCTTTCTTT.

This clonotype has a handful of counts. The V and J genes are TRBV29-1 and TRBJ2-7; D remains ambiguous. V was clipped by 6 bases and J by 3 bases, with 12 bases between them. Germline V CDR1 and CDR2: SQVTM, ANQGSEA. The CDR3 is made up of 12 amino acids. Here the CDR3 reads CSVAGPGYEQYF. DNA for the CDR3: TGCAGCGTCGCCGGTCCCGGCTACGAGCAGTACTTC.

J is TRBJ2-2 and V is TRBV3-1; perhaps TRBD1 as D (6 bases). The germline CDR1 and CDR2 sequences are LGHDT and YNNKEL (reference sequence). V was cut by 3 bases and J by 7 bases, with 12 bases left in between. There are 14 residues in the CDR3. The CDR3 region has the DNA TGTGCCAGCAGCCATTCCAGGGGCGTCGGGGAGCTGTTTTTT. This gives the protein CASSHSRGVGELFF.

This chain uses TRBV29-1 with TRBJ2-2; 10 bases fit TRBD2. Germline V gives CDR1 SQVTM, CDR2 ANQGSEA. CDR3 size: 15 residues. Trimming at V came to 5 bases and at J to 0 bases, leaving 3 bases not matched to a gene. The CDR3 protein is CSVPAGGPNTGELFF. The CDR3 bases are TGCAGCGTTCCAGCGGGAGGGCCGAACACCGGGGAGCTGTTTTTT.

This clonotype came up a few times. The chain joins TRBV7-9 to TRBJ1-1; no definite D call. V lost 1 base and J 6 bases, leaving 9 bases between the germline ends. The CDR3 totals 13 residues. Germline CDR1 SEHNR, CDR2 FQNEAQ (reference sequence). CDR3 sequence (DNA): TGTGCCAGCAGCTTAGGCGGGGTCCCTGAAGCTTTCTTT. It yields the protein CASSLGGVPEAFF.

This clonotype was counted many times. One end of the junction varies from germline; a read error may be responsible. The rearrangement uses TRBV5-1 and TRBJ1-4; 9 bases align to TRBD1. This CDR3 contains 14 residues. CDR1 SGHRS and CDR2 YFSETQ come from the germline V gene. The CDR3 loop reads CASSPGTGNEKLFF. The CDR3 DNA is TGTGCCAGCAGTCCCGGGACAGGGAATGAAAAACTGTTTTTT.

This rearrangement joins TRBV5-1 to TRBJ2-5, with D uncertain. Trimming took off 0 bases at V and 1 base at J, with 7 bases between the two ends. CDR3 length: 14 residues. From germline, CDR1 is SGHRS and CDR2 YFSETQ. This chain's CDR3 is CASSLGEPQETQYF. CDR3 nucleotides: TGCGCCAGCAGCTTGGGGGAACCCCAAGAGACCCAGTACTTC.

The V gene is TRBV20-1, the J gene TRBJ2-5; tentatively, D is TRBD1 (5 bases). This CDR3 is 18 amino acids long. V was pared by 3 bases and J by 0 bases, with 23 bases between. Germline V gives CDR1 DFQATT, CDR2 SNEGSKA (reference sequence). As DNA, the CDR3 is TGCAGTGCTAGCCGCCCCGGACACCTTAACATCTACCAAGAGACCCAGTACTTC. Its protein product is CSASRPGHLNIYQETQYF.

The sample holds many counts of this clonotype. The V and J genes are TRBV3-1 and TRBJ1-1, with D unresolved. Trimming cost V 0 bases and J 3 bases, with 11 bases left between them. The CDR3 runs to 15 residues. Looked up from germline, CDR1 is LGHDT and CDR2 is YNNKEL (reference sequence). CDR3 loop: CASSQDGGGDTEAFF. As DNA, the CDR3 is TGTGCCAGCAGCCAAGACGGTGGCGGGGACACTGAAGCTTTCTTT.

The rearrangement uses TRBV5-1 and TRBJ1-6; D is perhaps TRBD1 (5 bases). The CDR3 loop spans 15 amino acids. The V gene's germline CDR1 is SGHRS and CDR2 YFSETQ. Trimming shortened V by 0 bases and J by 12 bases, and 16 bases separated the two germline ends. The CDR3 coding sequence is TGCGCCAGCAGCTTGGGGCAGGGCGAGATGGGACCCCTCCACTTT. Residues: CASSLGQGEMGPLHF. Complete variable domain (other parts from reference TRBV5-1 and TRBJ1-6): KAGVTQTPRYLIKTRGQQVTLSCSPISGHRSVSWYQQTPGQGLQFLFEYFSETQRNKGNFPGRFSGRQFSNSRSEMNVSTLELGDSALYLCASSLGQGEMGPLHFGNGTRLTVT.

This clonotype has a count of ten or more. This rearrangement joins TRBV29-1 to TRBJ1-1, with a tentative D call TRBD1 (5 bases). V was trimmed by 3 bases and J by 0 bases, leaving 17 bases between them. There are 16 residues in the CDR3. Germline V gene data show CDR1 as SQVTM and CDR2 as ANQGSEA. This CDR3 reads CSVEGRGPLMNTEAFF. CDR3 nucleotides: TGCAGCGTTGAGGGGCGAGGCCCCCTCATGAACACTGAAGCTTTCTTT.

The sample holds a few counts of this clonotype. The CDR3 protein is CASRGAGTPGLEEQFF. As DNA, the CDR3 is TGTGCCAGCAGGGGCGCCGGGACCCCCGGACTGGAGGAGCAGTTCTTC. This chain uses TRBV6-1 with TRBJ2-1; possibly TRBD1 or TRBD2 for D (5 bases each). CDR3 length: 16 amino acids. CDR1 is MNHNS, CDR2 SASEGT, per germline. V gave up 6 bases and J gave up 10 bases, with 25 bases separating them.

This clonotype was seen repeatedly, ten times or more. V is TRBV9 and J is TRBJ2-1; D is possibly TRBD1 (5 bases). The CDR3 is 14 amino acids. From germline, CDR1 is SGDLS and CDR2 YYNGEE. V gave up 1 base and J gave up 8 bases, with 13 bases separating them. CDR3 in DNA: TGTGCCAGCAGCGTATACCCCCTAGGGGATGAGCAGTTCTTC. Translated, it gives CASSVYPLGDEQFF.

This clonotype was seen a few times. The rearrangement links TRBV3-1 to TRBJ2-1, with TRBD2 as a possible D gene (6 bases). V lost 4 bases, J lost 6 bases, and 16 bases lay in between. Germline V gene data show CDR1 as LGHDT and CDR2 as YNNKEL (reference sequence). This CDR3 is 15 amino acids long. DNA for the CDR3: TGTGCCAGCAGCCGGGTAGCGGTATCGAGCAATGAGCAGTTCTTC. Protein product: CASSRVAVSSNEQFF.